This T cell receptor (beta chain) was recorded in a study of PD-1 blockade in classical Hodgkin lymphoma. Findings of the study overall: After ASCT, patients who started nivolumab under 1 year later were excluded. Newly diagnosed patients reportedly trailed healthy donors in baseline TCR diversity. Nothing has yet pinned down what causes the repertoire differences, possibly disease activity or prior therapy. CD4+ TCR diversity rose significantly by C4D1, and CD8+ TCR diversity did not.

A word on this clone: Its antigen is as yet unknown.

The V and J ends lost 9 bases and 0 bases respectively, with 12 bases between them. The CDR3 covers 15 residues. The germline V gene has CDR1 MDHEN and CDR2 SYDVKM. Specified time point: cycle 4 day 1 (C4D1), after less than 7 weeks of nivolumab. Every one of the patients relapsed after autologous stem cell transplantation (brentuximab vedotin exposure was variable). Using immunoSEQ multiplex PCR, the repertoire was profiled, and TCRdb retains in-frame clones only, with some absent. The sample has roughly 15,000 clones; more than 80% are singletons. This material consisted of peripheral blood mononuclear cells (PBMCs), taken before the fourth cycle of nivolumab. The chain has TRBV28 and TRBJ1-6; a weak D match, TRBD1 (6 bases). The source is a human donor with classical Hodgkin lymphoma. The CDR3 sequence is CASWGGSSYNSPLHF. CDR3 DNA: TGTGCCAGTTGGGGGGGCAGCTCCTATAATTCACCCCTCCACTTT. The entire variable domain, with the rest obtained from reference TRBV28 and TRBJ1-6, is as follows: DVKVTQSSRYLVKRTGEKVFLECVQDMDHENMFWYRQDPGLGLRLIYFSYDVKMKEKGDIPEGYSVSREKKERFSLILESASTNQTSMYLCASWGGSSYNSPLHFGNGTRLTVT.